What follows describes a single T cell receptor (beta chain). Its antigen has not been determined. One base away there is no much larger clone; base qualities are not given. Stable Graves' hyperthyroidism was defined as the absence of progression to ophthalmopathy over 18 months of follow-up. The hyperthyroidism patients were between 18 and 65 years old and newly diagnosed, with a disease duration of less than 2 months. The study excluded patients with uncontrolled infections, other autoimmune diseases, pregnancy or lactation. Diagnoses were established on the basis of clinical symptoms, serum thyroxine and TRAb, thyroid ultrasound, and orbital computed tomography. PBMCs were isolated from about 10 ml of fresh peripheral blood by Ficoll-Paque density gradient centrifugation. Total RNA was extracted using Trizol reagent, and RNA quality was assessed on an Agilent 2100 Bioanalyzer. TCR beta CDR3 regions were amplified from RNA transcripts. For the first round of RT-PCR on the TCR CDR3, the HTBI primer set was used together with the Qiagen OneStep RT-PCR kit. A second multiplex PCR round built the libraries, followed by size selection and purification. The libraries were sequenced on an Illumina HiSeq2000 using paired-end 100 bp reads. The original methods were these. SOAPnuke was used to process the raw data, throwing out any read that contained adapters or uncalled bases, had a mean Phred below 15, or lacked an exact constant-primer or identifier match. High-quality paired reads were merged using COPE v1.2.5, and each unique nucleotide sequence was defined as a clonotype. Clonotypes were aligned to IMGT TRBV, TRBD and TRBJ reference segments using MiTCR v1.1. The analysis included only V-J combinations with a frequency above 0.0001, which together covered 99% to 99.2% of the repertoires. The TCS score was defined as the ratio of F50 (clonal expansion) to E x V (chaos), calculated using BLOSUM62-based TCRdist between CDR3 peptides within each V-J. Welch's t-statistics and random forest reduced approximately 520 V-J features to about 13, which were used in a naive Bayes classifier (R e1071). TCRdb handled the public reads itself, with Q25 trimming in fastp and clone calling in MiXCR, and kept productive beta chains. Identical CDR3 protein sequences are pooled into one entry, listed with their most common genes and DNA. These V and J calls derive from TCRdb rather than the authors' analysis. Counted in this sample were approximately 710,000 distinct CDR3 sequences; roughly 17% of them appeared once. Of the sample, 15% is held by the ten largest clones.

The data derive from a study of T cells in Graves' hyperthyroidism and ophthalmopathy (dated by TCRdb to about 2019). Broadly, across the study: Peripheral blood was sampled at the time of initial diagnosis, prior to any treatment. TCR V-J signatures able to tell the groups apart were searched for in a discovery cohort of 100 patients, of whom under 45 had Graves' ophthalmopathy and roughly 59 had stable Graves' hyperthyroidism. Prospective prediction of ophthalmopathy was tested in an independent validation cohort consisting of fewer than 20 hyperthyroidism patients and around 17 patients who later progressed to ophthalmopathy. The roughly 100 discovery patients were randomly split 7:3 into training and test sets. In several Graves' hyperthyroidism patients, the study also compared T-cell repertoires from thyroid tissue with T-cell repertoires from blood. Following sampling, methimazole starting at 30 mg daily was given to hyperthyroidism patients, and high-dose intravenous methylprednisolone was given to ophthalmopathy patients. The paper describes TCR Vbeta CDR3 sequencing of 135 peripheral blood samples, made up of 40 to 45 ophthalmopathy patients, around 78 hyperthyroidism patients and about 17 progressor patients. Broader findings and caveats from the paper: Sample size was not statistically predetermined, and investigators were not blinded to group allocation. Most expanded thyroid clonotypes (frequency above 0.001) were also found in blood, which suggests that blood repertoires may mirror thyroid immune responses. Ophthalmopathy was separated from stable hyperthyroidism by a 13 V-J signature model, with about 88% sensitivity and about 81% specificity obtained in cross-validation and 80%/75% obtained in testing. In validation, the model predicted progression to ophthalmopathy with roughly 70% sensitivity and approximately 72% specificity, a median of 6.5 months before onset.

V and J are trimmed by 4 bases and 3 bases, and the gene matches miss 5 bases of the junction. CDR1 and CDR2, looked up from the germline V gene, are SGHRS and YFSETQ. CDR3 length: 14 amino acids, cysteine to phenylalanine. The kept DNA is CDR3 alone, 42 bases in frame from the first base. This clonotype originated in a man in his forties or fifties with Graves' hyperthyroidism. Recombination linked TRBV5-1 to TRBJ1-1, and 8 junction bases match TRBD1. Sequences were obtained from blood. The DNA is as follows: TGCGCCAGCAGCCCAGAGACAGGGGACACTGAAGCTTTCTTT. Its protein product is CASSPETGDTEAFF.